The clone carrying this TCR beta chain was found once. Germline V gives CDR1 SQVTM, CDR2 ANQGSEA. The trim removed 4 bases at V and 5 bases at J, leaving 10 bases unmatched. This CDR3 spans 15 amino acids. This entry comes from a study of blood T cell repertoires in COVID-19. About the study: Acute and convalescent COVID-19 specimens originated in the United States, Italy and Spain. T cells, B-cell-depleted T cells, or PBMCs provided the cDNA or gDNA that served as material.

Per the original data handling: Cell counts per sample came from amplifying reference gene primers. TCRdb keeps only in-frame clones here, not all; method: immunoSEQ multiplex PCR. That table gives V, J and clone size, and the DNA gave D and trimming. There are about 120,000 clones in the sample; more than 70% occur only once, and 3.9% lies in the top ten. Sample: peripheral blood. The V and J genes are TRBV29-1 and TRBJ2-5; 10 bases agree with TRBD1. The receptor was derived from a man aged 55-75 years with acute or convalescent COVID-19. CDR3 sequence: CSVVLRDRGFETQYF. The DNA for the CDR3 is TGCAGCGTTGTGCTCCGGGACAGGGGTTTTGAGACCCAGTACTTC.